Each of the 2 T cell receptor beta chains below was sequenced from the same sample in a study of T cell changes during pregnancy in multiple sclerosis. Method: immunoSEQ multiplex PCR; TCRdb's copy keeps in-frame clones and lacks some. The sample yields almost 35,000 clones, under 95% seen once. The material sequenced was peripheral blood, taken in the second trimester of pregnancy. Receptors originate from a female donor in good health, enrolled as a control in a pregnancy study.

The chain employs TRBV7-2 and TRBJ2-7, with 9 bases aligning to TRBD2. V dropped 2 bases and J dropped 4; count of bases not matched to a gene: 12. CDR3 length equals 17 residues. Germline V lookup: CDR1 SGHTA, CDR2 FQGNSA. The CDR3 reads CASSLRAGGTNDYEQYF. The CDR3 region has the DNA TGTGCCAGCAGCTTAAGGGCGGGGGGGACCAACGATTACGAGCAGTACTTC.

The genes are TRBV6-5 and TRBJ1-6; D might be TRBD1 (6 bases). The CDR3 is 14 residues long. The V gene's germline CDR1 is MNHEY and CDR2 SVGAGI. The V and J ends lost 9 bases and 8 bases respectively, with 17 bases between them. This CDR3 reads CASNRAAKDSPLHF. CDR3 sequence (DNA): TGTGCCAGTAACAGGGCAGCAAAGGATTCACCCCTCCACTTT.